What follows are 14 T cell receptor beta chains derived from one specimen sequenced in a study of neurological immune-mediated disorders. TCRdb analysed the 5' RACE reads with MiXCR anew, one entry per CDR3 protein. The sample consists of about 82,000 distinct CDR3 sequences, 2.5% to 3% of them appearing once. The source material was PBMCs. These receptors were collected from a woman in her twenties or thirties with multiple sclerosis.

The chain couples TRBV23-1 to TRBJ2-1, with 13 nucleotides matching TRBD2. TRBV23-1 is annotated as an ORF whose role is uncertain. Trimming cost V 8 bases and J 1 base; bases outside gene matches: 8. The CDR3 is made up of 17 amino acids. CDR3 DNA: TGCGCCAGCGGAGACGGACTAGCGGGAGAGTCCTACAATGAGCAGTTCTTC. This sequence encodes CASGDGLAGESYNEQFF.

As concerns this clonotype: This may be a read error, as it is one base from a much larger clone. This chain connects TRBV20-1 to TRBJ2-7; D call uncertain. Germline values: CDR1 DFQATT, CDR2 SNEGSKA (reference sequence). V lost 6 bases to trimming and J lost 2 bases, with 20 bases between them. The CDR3 has 15 residues. CDR3: CSAPRQGDDTYEQYF. The CDR3 bases are TGCAGTGCGCCCCGGCAAGGTGACGACACCTACGAGCAGTACTTC.

About this clonotype itself: An end of the junction does not agree with germline; a read error may underlie this. The CDR3 sequence: CIAPGQATDKQYF. For the CDR3, the DNA is TGCATTGCTCCGGGACAGGCCACAGATAAGCAGTATTTT. V and J are TRBV20-1 and TRBJ2-3; 8 bases line up with TRBD1. The CDR3 is 13 residues long. In germline, CDR1 is DFQATT, CDR2 SNEGSKA (reference sequence).

V usage is TRBV2 and J usage is TRBJ2-1, with D hard to call. The CDR3 loop spans 12 amino acids. The germline V gene has CDR1 SNHLY and CDR2 FYNNEI. Trimming shortened V by 7 bases and J by 5 bases, and 9 bases separated the two germline ends. In DNA, the CDR3 is TGTGCCAGCACTCCTCTCAACAATGAGCAGTTCTTC. Protein sequence: CASTPLNNEQFF.

This clonotype was counted at least ten times. The J gene is TRBJ2-4, the V gene TRBV11-2; 9 bases fit TRBD1. The germline gives CDR1 SGHAT, CDR2 FQNNGV. Losses at the gene ends were 4 bases for V and 4 bases for J; bases not matched to a gene: 8. This CDR3 has 16 amino acids. The CDR3 protein is CASSSTPGTGKNIQYF. As DNA, the CDR3 is TGTGCCAGCAGCTCCACCCCCGGGACAGGGAAAAACATTCAGTACTTC.

The chain combines TRBV10-3 with TRBJ1-1, with D hard to call. Germline V gives CDR1 ENHRY, CDR2 SYGVKD. The CDR3 has 13 residues. V dropped 2 bases and J dropped 4 bases, with 8 bases sitting between them. The CDR3 protein is CAISEPLITEAFF. In DNA, the CDR3 is TGTGCCATCAGTGAGCCCCTGATCACTGAAGCTTTCTTT.

The table lists this clonotype with many counts. The V call is TRBV4-3, the J call TRBJ2-6, with D hard to call. Per germline, CDR1 LGHNA and CDR2 YSLEER. CDR3 length: 15 residues. Between the trimmed V and J ends, which lost 1 base and 1 base, there was a span of 5 bases. The CDR3 DNA reads as TGCGCCAGCAGCCAAGGACGGTCTGGGGCCAACGTCCTGACTTTC. Its protein is CASSQGRSGANVLTF.

This clonotype was detected ten times or more. This rearrangement joins TRBV20-1 to TRBJ2-2; D not resolved. The germline V gene has CDR1 DFQATT and CDR2 SNEGSKA (reference sequence). Trimming removed 7 bases from V and 4 bases from J, with 10 bases in between. The CDR3 has 12 amino acids. CDR3: CSGWGGTGELFF. The CDR3 DNA is TGCAGTGGGTGGGGTGGCACCGGGGAGCTGTTTTTT.

This clonotype was counted ten times or more. One base away lies a much larger clone, so this may be a sequencing read error. This chain joins TRBV20-1 and TRBJ1-5, with D hard to call. The length of the CDR3 is 15 residues. CDR1 and CDR2 (germline): DFQATT, SNEGSKA (reference sequence). The CDR3 DNA sequence: TGCAGTGCTCCCTCGCCCGGACGGAGGGATCAGCCCCAGAATTTT. The encoded protein is CSAPSPGRRDQPQNF.

This clonotype appeared many times. This chain joins TRBV7-2 and TRBJ1-2; tentative D call: TRBD1 (6 bases). The CDR3 contains 13 residues. Trimming left V 5 bases short and J 6 bases short, with 13 bases between. Germline loops: CDR1 SGHTA, CDR2 FQGNSA. This chain's CDR3 is CASSPRDTDGYTF. CDR3 sequence (DNA): TGTGCCAGCAGCCCCCGGGACACCGATGGCTACACCTTC.

This clonotype was recorded at least ten times. The chain has TRBV5-1 and TRBJ2-1; 8 bases map to TRBD1. Trimming cost V 3 bases and J 10 bases; bases outside gene matches: 9. Germline V gene data show CDR1 as SGHRS and CDR2 as YFSETQ. The CDR3 has 14 amino acids. The CDR3 here is CASSWGQQGGEQFF. As DNA, the CDR3 is TGCGCCAGCAGCTGGGGACAACAGGGGGGAGAGCAGTTCTTC.

This clonotype was observed many times. The chain recombines TRBV4-2 with TRBJ1-2, with 9 bases aligning to TRBD1. V was pared by 4 bases and J by 6 bases, with 3 bases of the junction left unmatched. There are 13 residues in the CDR3. CDR1 LGHNA and CDR2 YNFKEQ come from the germline V gene. This chain's CDR3 is CASSLRTGDGYTF. CDR3 in DNA: TGTGCCAGCAGCCTCCGGACAGGGGATGGCTACACCTTC.

This clonotype was counted at least ten times. The chain uses TRBV5-1 and TRBJ1-5; D gene unclear. This CDR3 is built from 15 residues. V was trimmed by 0 bases and J by 9 bases, leaving 16 bases between them. CDR1 and CDR2 (germline): SGHRS, YFSETQ. CDR3 DNA: TGCGCCAGCAGCTTGGCCGGAGTAGAATTCGGGCCCCAGCATTTT. Residues: CASSLAGVEFGPQHF.

This clonotype showed up many times. The chain has TRBV3-1 and TRBJ2-6; 9 bases are a match to TRBD1. The CDR3 is 18 amino acids. In germline, CDR1 is LGHDT, CDR2 YNNKEL (reference sequence). V lost 5 bases to trimming and J lost 2 bases; unmatched junction nucleotides: 10. DNA for the CDR3: TGTGCCAGCAGCTTTCGGGACAGGGAAACCCCTGGGGCCAACGTCCTGACTTTC. Amino acids: CASSFRDRETPGANVLTF.